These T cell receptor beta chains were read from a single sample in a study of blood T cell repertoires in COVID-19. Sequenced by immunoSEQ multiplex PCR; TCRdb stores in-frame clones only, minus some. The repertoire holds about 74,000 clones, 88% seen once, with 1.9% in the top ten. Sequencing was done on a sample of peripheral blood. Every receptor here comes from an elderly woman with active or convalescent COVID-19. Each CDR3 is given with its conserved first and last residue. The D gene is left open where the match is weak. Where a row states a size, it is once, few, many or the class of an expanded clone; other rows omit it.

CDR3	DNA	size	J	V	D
CASSHGDTEAFF	TGTGCCAGCAGCCATGGCGACACCGAGGCTTTCTTT	.	TRBJ1-1	TRBV3-1/TRBV3-2	.
CASSPAGGTDTQYF	TGTGCCAGCAGTCCCGCGGGGGGCACAGATACGCAGTATTTT	.	TRBJ2-3	TRBV7-3	TRBD2
CASSLGVGTGYARGNTIYF	TGTGCCAGCAGCTTAGGGGTTGGGACAGGGTATGCGAGGGGAAACACCATATATTTT	.	TRBJ1-3	TRBV7-8	TRBD1
CASSPDLGTGYEQYF	TGTGCCAGCAGCCCCGACCTTGGGACAGGCTACGAGCAGTACTTC	.	TRBJ2-7	TRBV7-9	TRBD1
CSVATSGGLSYEQYF	TGCAGCGTTGCGACTAGCGGGGGGCTGTCCTACGAGCAGTACTTC	.	TRBJ2-7	TRBV29-1	TRBD2
CASSRDSNSPLHF	TGTGCCAGCAGCCGGGACAGTAATTCACCCCTCCACTTT	.	TRBJ1-6	TRBV27	TRBD1
CASSKGDRGSYNEQFF	TGTGCCAGCAGCAAAGGCGACAGGGGTTCCTACAATGAGCAGTTCTTC	.	TRBJ2-1	TRBV3-1/TRBV3-2	TRBD1
CASSAWWEGTEAFF	TGTGCCAGCAGCGCCTGGTGGGAGGGCACTGAAGCTTTCTTT	.	TRBJ1-1	TRBV9	.
CASSPPETDTQYF	TGTGCCAGCAGCCCCCCGGAGACAGATACGCAGTATTTT	.	TRBJ2-3	TRBV7-3	.
CASSQGYGDYNYGYTF	TGCGCCAGCAGCCAAGGGTACGGGGATTATAACTATGGCTACACCTTC	few	TRBJ1-2	TRBV4-1	.
CASSPQGNYGYTF	TGTGCCAGCTCACCACAGGGGAACTATGGCTACACCTTC	.	TRBJ1-2	TRBV18	.
CASSFRGTNQPQHF	TGTGCCAGCAGTTTTCGGGGAACAAATCAGCCCCAGCATTTT	.	TRBJ1-5	TRBV6-5	.
CASSVEWASGREQFF	TGTGCCAGCAGCGTAGAGTGGGCTAGCGGACGAGAGCAGTTCTTC	.	TRBJ2-1	TRBV9	TRBD2
CAISDGGYNTEAFF	TGTGCCATCAGTGACGGAGGGTATAACACTGAAGCTTTCTTT	.	TRBJ1-1	TRBV10-3	.
CASSLLAGGSDTQYF	TGTGCCAGCAGCCTACTAGCGGGGGGATCAGATACGCAGTATTTT	.	TRBJ2-3	TRBV2	TRBD2
CASSLQGNTEAFF	TGTGCCAGCAGTCTACAGGGGAACACTGAAGCTTTCTTT	.	TRBJ1-1	TRBV2	.
CASSLTGLSYEQYF	TGTGCCAGCAGTTTGACAGGTCTAAGTTACGAGCAGTACTTC	.	TRBJ2-7	TRBV28	.
CASSLDGTGAQNTEAFF	TGCGCCAGCAGCTTGGACGGGACAGGGGCGCAGAACACTGAAGCTTTCTTT	.	TRBJ1-1	TRBV5-1	TRBD1
CASSVAPRGGAFF	TGTGCCAGCAGCGTGGCCCCTCGGGGGGGAGCTTTCTTT	.	TRBJ1-1	TRBV7-2	.
CASTASRTNPTNEKLFF	TGTGCCAGTACCGCCTCTCGGACAAACCCAACTAATGAAAAACTGTTTTTT	.	TRBJ1-4	TRBV19	.
CASSQDSSSPQHF	TGCGCCAGCAGCCAGGACAGCTCATCGCCCCAGCATTTT	.	TRBJ1-5	TRBV4-1	.
CASSLWQGAEEQFF	TGTGCCAGCAGCTTGTGGCAGGGGGCGGAGGAGCAGTTCTTC	.	TRBJ2-1	TRBV5-4	TRBD1
CASSPGAGTGELFF	TGTGCCAGCTCACCAGGGGCCGGTACCGGGGAGCTGTTTTTT	.	TRBJ2-2	TRBV18	.
CASSLRLAGTGELFF	TGTGCCAGCAGCTTAAGGCTAGCCGGCACCGGGGAGCTGTTTTTT	.	TRBJ2-2	TRBV7-6	.
CAWSGTVAEAFF	TGTGCCTGGAGTGGGACAGTGGCTGAAGCTTTCTTT	.	TRBJ1-1	TRBV30	.